The 13 T cell receptor beta chains reported below all come from one sample, sequenced in a study of OX40 agonist ivuxolimab in advanced cancers. The repertoire was sequenced with immunoSEQ multiplex PCR; TCRdb's copy has only in-frame clones and lacks some. Of tens of thousands of clones listed, approximately 90% are singletons. Here the sequenced sample was CD4+ or CD8+ T cells sorted from blood, taken in a trial of the OX40 agonist ivuxolimab. All receptors derive from an adult with an advanced solid tumor such as melanoma, head and neck, liver or kidney cancer.

This rearrangement joins TRBV6-6 to TRBJ1-5; no clear D gene. This CDR3 region has 15 residues. Deletions cut 8 bases from V and 6 bases from J, with 20 bases between. Germline V lookup: CDR1 MNHNY, CDR2 SVGAGI (reference sequence). The CDR3 sequence is CASVNLDGPSQPQHF. In nucleotides, the CDR3 is TGTGCCAGCGTTAACCTGGACGGTCCAAGTCAGCCCCAGCATTTT.

The V call is TRBV30, the J call TRBJ2-7; TRBD1 agrees at 7 bases. The CDR3 totals 14 residues. Germline V CDR1 and CDR2: GTSNPN, SVGIG (reference sequence). V shed 4 bases, J shed 5 bases, and the junction held 11 bases outside the gene matches. CDR3 loop: CAWTATGSANEQYF. The CDR3, as DNA: TGTGCCTGGACTGCGACAGGGTCTGCTAACGAGCAGTACTTC. Full variable domain (outside the CDR3, taken from reference TRBV30 and TRBJ2-7): SQTIHQWPATLVQPVGSPLSLECTVEGTSNPNLYWYRQAAGRGLQLLFYSVGIGQISSEVPQNLSASRPQDRQFILSSKKLLLSDSGFYLCAWTATGSANEQYFGPGTRLTVT.

The rearrangement uses TRBV9 and TRBJ2-7; D might be TRBD1 or TRBD2, each matching 6 bases. With 3 bases removed from V and 6 bases from J, the gap between germline ends came to 16 bases. The CDR3 covers 14 residues. Germline CDR1 reads SGDLS; CDR2 reads YYNGEE. CDR3 amino acids: CASSEGGRSGEQYF. The DNA of the CDR3 is TGTGCCAGCAGCGAGGGGGGCAGGTCCGGCGAGCAGTACTTC.

This clone showed up just once. The V call is TRBV11-1, the J call TRBJ1-2; maybe TRBD1 (6 bases). The germline V and J ends were trimmed by 5 bases and 6 bases, with 19 bases remaining between them. The V gene's germline CDR1 is SGHAT and CDR2 FQDESV (reference sequence). The CDR3 loop spans 15 amino acids. The CDR3 sequence: CASSPAGAPGNGYTF. CDR3 nucleotides: TGTGCCAGCAGCCCAGCAGGGGCGCCAGGGAATGGCTACACCTTC.

The rearrangement uses TRBV28 and TRBJ2-7, with 10 bases that match TRBD2. The germline V gene encodes CDR1 MDHEN and CDR2 SYDVKM. The CDR3 has 15 residues. V lost 5 bases to trimming and J lost 2 bases; unmatched junction nucleotides: 6. The CDR3 loop reads CASSPRTSGPYEQYF. The CDR3 DNA reads TGTGCCAGCAGTCCACGGACTAGCGGCCCCTACGAGCAGTACTTC.

This chain joins TRBV2 and TRBJ2-1; 9 positions match TRBD2. Germline V gene lookup returns CDR1 SNHLY and CDR2 FYNNEI. The V segment lost 4 bases and the J segment 6 bases; nucleotides outside the gene matches: 13. CDR3 length equals 17 residues. This CDR3 reads CASSVYRIAGEGNEQFF. The CDR3 DNA reads as TGTGCCAGCAGTGTTTACCGAATAGCGGGAGAAGGCAATGAGCAGTTCTTC.

The chain has TRBV9 and TRBJ2-3; possibly TRBD2 for D (6 bases). The V end lost 0 bases, the J end lost 0 bases, and 8 bases lay between the germline ends. Germline CDR1 SGDLS, CDR2 YYNGEE. The CDR3 totals 15 residues. The CDR3 protein is CASSVEGLSTDTQYF. The DNA of the CDR3 is TGTGCCAGCAGCGTAGAGGGACTTAGCACAGATACGCAGTATTTT.

V gene TRBV6-6 combines with J gene TRBJ1-1; D not certain. The CDR3 runs to 11 residues. Germline V gene data show CDR1 as MNHNY and CDR2 as SVGAGI (reference sequence). V dropped 4 bases and J dropped 4 bases, with 4 bases sitting between them. The CDR3 DNA reads TGTGCCAGCAGTTTACTCACTGAAGCTTTCTTT. It translates to CASSLLTEAFF.

The gene calls are TRBV9 and TRBJ2-2; D unclear. The CDR3 covers 13 residues. V lost 3 bases, J lost 1 base, and 4 bases lay in between. CDR1 SGDLS and CDR2 YYNGEE come from the germline V gene. The CDR3 DNA reads TGTGCCAGCAGCGGGCAGAACACCGGGGAGCTGTTTTTT. Protein sequence: CASSGQNTGELFF.

The chain recombines TRBV5-4 with TRBJ2-2; 10 bases match TRBD1. The CDR3 is 14 amino acids. V lost 7 bases, J lost 7 bases, and 7 bases stayed unmatched. Germline assignment: CDR1 SGHNT and CDR2 YYREEE (reference sequence). CDR3 nucleotides: TGTGCCAGCCGACAGGGGGCGATGAGCGGGGAGCTGTTTTTT. It translates to CASRQGAMSGELFF.

This sequence joins TRBV9 and TRBJ2-7, with 7 bases identical to TRBD2. With V trimmed by 4 bases and J by 4 bases, 8 bases remained unmatched. Germline CDR1 and CDR2: SGDLS and YYNGEE. The CDR3 runs 14 residues. The DNA for the CDR3 is TGTGCCAGCAGCCCAAAGGAGCGGGGTTACGAGCAGTACTTC. Protein product: CASSPKERGYEQYF.

This clone showed up just once. The rearrangement links TRBV28 to TRBJ2-5, with D possibly matching TRBD1 (7 bases). Germline V gene lookup returns CDR1 MDHEN and CDR2 SYDVKM. V was pared by 3 bases and J by 5 bases, with 13 bases between. This CDR3 has 14 residues. CDR3: CASSFYQGGETQYF. The CDR3 bases are TGTGCCAGCAGTTTTTATCAGGGGGGTGAGACCCAGTACTTC.

This clone is a singleton in its sample. V is TRBV7-2 and J is TRBJ2-1, with 10 positions matching TRBD2. J gave up 5 bases and V 2 bases, and 3 bases lay outside the gene matches. Germline CDR1 SGHTA, CDR2 FQGNSA. This CDR3 contains 15 residues. The CDR3 DNA follows: TGTGCCAGCAGCTTATTAGCGGGAGGAGACAATGAGCAGTTCTTC. It translates to CASSLLAGGDNEQFF.